This T cell receptor beta chain is from a study of PD-1 blockade in mismatch repair-deficient tumors. With respect to this clone: The antigen is undetermined.

The V gene lost 0 bases and the J gene lost 5 bases, with 10 bases spanning the gap. There are 14 residues in the CDR3. Per the germline V gene, CDR1 is LGHNA and CDR2 is YSLEER. Libraries were prepared by immunoSEQ multiplex PCR; TCRdb keeps only in-frame clonotypes and omits some of them. The table records 100,000 to 150,000 clones, about 86% of them present only once. Study results and caveats: Rapid post-treatment expansion, then contraction, generally preceding radiologic response, marked tumor-resident clones.

The V and J genes are TRBV4-3 and TRBJ1-1, with D unclear. The sample here was peripheral blood, taken 44 weeks after starting pembrolizumab. The TCR originated in an adult with mismatch repair-deficient cancer. For the CDR3, the DNA is TGCGCCAGCAGCCAAGATCAGAGGAGGACTGAAGCTTTCTTT. Translated, it gives CASSQDQRRTEAFF.